This TCR beta chain comes out of a study of OX40 agonist ivuxolimab in advanced cancers. Overall study: Ivuxolimab, an agonistic anti-OX40 (CD134) antibody, was given to patients. General observations from the study: The study did not work out the antigen specificity of the expanded peripheral T cells. CD4+ and CD8+ blood T cells expanded clonally by week 6 at 0.1 to 3.0 mg/kg. Averaged across samples, CD8+ T cells carried more expanded clones than CD4+ did.

Assay: immunoSEQ multiplex PCR; the TCRdb copy retains only in-frame clones and omits some. The table records approximately 60,000 clones, 81% of them present only once. CDR3 length equals 12 residues. V shed 4 bases and J shed 9 bases, with 10 bases lying between them. From germline, CDR1 is SGHDN and CDR2 FVKESK. This clone was recorded a few times. Its antigen remains unidentified. The specimen comprised CD4+ or CD8+ T cells sorted from blood, sampled in a trial of the OX40 agonist ivuxolimab. V and J are TRBV14 and TRBJ1-5; D is undetermined. The receptor was isolated from an adult with an advanced solid tumor such as melanoma, head and neck, liver or kidney cancer. CDR3 protein: CASSPKLGPQHF. CDR3 in DNA: TGTGCCAGCAGCCCGAAATTAGGGCCCCAGCATTTT.